This T cell receptor (beta chain) stems from a study of monozygotic twins with inflammatory bowel disease. Each CDR3 protein gets one entry in TCRdb, which reprocessed the 5' RACE reads and gives no DNA. Here the sample table reports 200,000 to 250,000 distinct CDR3 sequences. The V gene's germline CDR1 is SGHAT and CDR2 FQNNGV. CDR3 size: 14 residues. The chain links TRBV11-2 to TRBJ2-1; TCRdb gives TRBD1 as the D gene, but with no DNA this cannot be confirmed. The TCR originated in a human donor with ulcerative colitis or Crohn's disease, or a healthy co-twin of an affected twin (not recorded which). Sequenced material: blood. This chain's CDR3 is CASSLPPISKEQFF.